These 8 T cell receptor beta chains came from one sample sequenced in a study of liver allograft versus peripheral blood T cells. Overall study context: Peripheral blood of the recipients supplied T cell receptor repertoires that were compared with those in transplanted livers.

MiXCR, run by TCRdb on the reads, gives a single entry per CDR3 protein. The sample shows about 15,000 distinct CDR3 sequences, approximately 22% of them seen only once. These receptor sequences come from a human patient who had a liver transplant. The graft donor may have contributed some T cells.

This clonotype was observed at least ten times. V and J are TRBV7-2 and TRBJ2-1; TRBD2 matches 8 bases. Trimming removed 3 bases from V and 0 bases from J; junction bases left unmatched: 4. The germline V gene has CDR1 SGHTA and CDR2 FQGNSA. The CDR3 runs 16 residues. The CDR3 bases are TGTGCCAGCAGCTTGGCGGGGGGCTTCTCCTACAATGAGCAGTTCTTC. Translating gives CASSLAGGFSYNEQFF.

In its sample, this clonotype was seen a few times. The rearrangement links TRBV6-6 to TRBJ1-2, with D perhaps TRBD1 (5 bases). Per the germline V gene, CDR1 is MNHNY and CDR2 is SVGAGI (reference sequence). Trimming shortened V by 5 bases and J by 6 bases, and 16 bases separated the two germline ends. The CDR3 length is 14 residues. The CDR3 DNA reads TGTGCCAGCAGTGGCCCCGGGGGTAGAGATGGCTACACCTTC. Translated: CASSGPGGRDGYTF.

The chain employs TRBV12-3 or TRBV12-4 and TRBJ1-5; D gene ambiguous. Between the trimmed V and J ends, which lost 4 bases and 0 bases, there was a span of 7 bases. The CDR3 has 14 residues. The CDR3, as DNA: TGTGCCAGCAGTTCGATTGATAGCAATCAGCCCCAGCATTTT. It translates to CASSSIDSNQPQHF.

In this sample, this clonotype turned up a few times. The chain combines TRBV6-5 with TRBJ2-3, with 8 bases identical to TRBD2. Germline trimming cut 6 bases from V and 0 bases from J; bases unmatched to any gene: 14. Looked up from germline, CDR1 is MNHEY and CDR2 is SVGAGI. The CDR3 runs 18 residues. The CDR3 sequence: CASRTTPERGTSTDTQYF. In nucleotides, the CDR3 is TGTGCCAGCAGAACAACTCCAGAGCGGGGGACTAGCACAGATACGCAGTATTTT.

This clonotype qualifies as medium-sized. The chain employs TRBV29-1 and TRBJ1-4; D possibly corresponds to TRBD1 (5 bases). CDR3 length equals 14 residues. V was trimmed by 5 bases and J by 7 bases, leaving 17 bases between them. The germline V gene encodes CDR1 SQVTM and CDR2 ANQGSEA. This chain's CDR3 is CSVFETEGSEKLFF. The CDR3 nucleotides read TGCAGCGTTTTCGAGACAGAAGGTAGTGAAAAACTGTTTTTT. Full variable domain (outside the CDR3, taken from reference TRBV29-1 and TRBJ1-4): SAVISQKPSRDICQRGTSLTIQCQVDSQVTMMFWYRQQPGQSLTLIATANQGSEATYESGFVIDKFPISRPNLTFSTLTVSNMSPEDSSIYLCSVFETEGSEKLFFGSGTQLSVL.

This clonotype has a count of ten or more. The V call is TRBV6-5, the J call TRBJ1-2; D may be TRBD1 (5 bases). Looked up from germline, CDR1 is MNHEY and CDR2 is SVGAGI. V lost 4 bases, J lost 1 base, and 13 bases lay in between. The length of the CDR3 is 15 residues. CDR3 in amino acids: CASSSPGRLNYGYTF. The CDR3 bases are TGTGCCAGCAGTTCCCCGGGACGACTTAACTATGGCTACACCTTC.

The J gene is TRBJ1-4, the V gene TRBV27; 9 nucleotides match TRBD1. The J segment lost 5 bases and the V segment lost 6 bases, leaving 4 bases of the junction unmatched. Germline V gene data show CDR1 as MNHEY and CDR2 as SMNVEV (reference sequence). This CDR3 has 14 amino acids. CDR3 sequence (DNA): TGTGCCAGCAGCGGACAGGGGCGGAATGAAAAACTGTTTTTT. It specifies CASSGQGRNEKLFF.

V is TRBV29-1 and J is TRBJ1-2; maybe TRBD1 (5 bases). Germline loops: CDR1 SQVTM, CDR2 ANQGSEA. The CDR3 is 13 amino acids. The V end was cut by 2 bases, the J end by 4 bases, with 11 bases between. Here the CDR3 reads CSVENGAGYGYTF. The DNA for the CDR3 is TGCAGCGTTGAAAACGGGGCCGGCTATGGCTACACCTTC.